The 26 T cell receptor beta chains presented below share a single source sample, sequenced in a study of tumor-infiltrating lymphocytes in primary liver carcinoma. Starting from approximately 470 ng of total RNA, TCR beta cDNA was produced with a primer in the constant region. Sequencing libraries for TCR beta derived from three nested multiplex PCR rounds that used slightly modified ARM-PCR. Researchers ran the first two PCR rounds for roughly 11 cycles each with TRBV1-TRBV30 forward primers and a C-beta reverse primer. TCRdb reprocessed the multiplex PCR reads with MiXCR, giving one entry per CDR3 protein. The table records more than 150,000 distinct CDR3 sequences, roughly 60% of them present only once. Blood RNA originated from unsorted whole blood, with germline DNA additionally extracted. The sequencing sample was made of peripheral blood. These receptors all stem from a man in his forties or fifties with primary liver carcinoma and hepatitis B virus infection.

The table lists this clonotype with a few counts. A much larger clonotype is one base distant, so this may be a read error. The V call is TRBV11-2, the J call TRBJ2-1; 8 bases map to TRBD2. This CDR3 has 17 amino acids. The ends lost 7 bases at V and 3 bases at J; junction bases unmatched: 14. Germline V gene data show CDR1 as SGHAT and CDR2 as FQNNGV. The CDR3 region has the DNA TGTGCCAGCAACTCCGGTCGTGGGACTAGGGTCTACAATGAGCAGTTCTTC. Protein product: CASNSGRGTRVYNEQFF.

This sequence joins TRBV30 and TRBJ2-3; D uncertain. The length of the CDR3 is 13 residues. V was pared by 4 bases and J by 3 bases, with 11 bases between. The germline CDR1 and CDR2 sequences are GTSNPN and SVGIG (reference sequence). CDR3 sequence: CAWIVRTTDTQYF. CDR3 bases: TGTGCCTGGATTGTGAGAACGACAGATACGCAGTATTTT.

Points on this clonotype: Given a much more abundant clone one base away, this may be a read error. This chain links TRBV12-3 or TRBV12-4 with TRBJ2-5, with 9 bases aligning to TRBD1. Trimming removed 6 bases from V and 11 bases from J; junction bases left unmatched: 16. CDR3 length: 15 amino acids. The CDR3 DNA is TGTGCCAGCAGCCTTGACAGGGGGAAAGGTAATGAGCAGTACTTC. Amino acids: CASSLDRGKGNEQYF.

A few counts support this clonotype. A much larger clone differs by one base, so this may be a read error. The chain employs TRBV11-2 and TRBJ2-5, with a possible D match to TRBD1 (6 bases). CDR1 SGHAT and CDR2 FQNNGV come from the germline V gene. Trimming took off 6 bases at V and 5 bases at J, with 16 bases between the two ends. The CDR3 has 14 residues. The CDR3 sequence: CASSITARGETQYF. CDR3 nucleotide sequence: TGTGCCAGCAGTATAACGGCGAGGGGGGAGACCCAGTACTTC.

This clonotype was seen a handful of times. A much larger clone differs from this one at a single base, so this may be a read error. This chain uses TRBV6-6 with TRBJ2-2; the match to TRBD2 covers 9 bases. J lost 4 bases, V lost 5 bases, and 8 bases had no gene match. This CDR3 comprises 16 residues. The germline CDR1 and CDR2 sequences are MNHNY and SVGAGI (reference sequence). The CDR3 DNA reads TGTGCCAGCAGTCCACTAGCGGGTGAAACCACCGGGGAGCTGTTTTTT. Its protein is CASSPLAGETTGELFF.

About this clonotype itself: A much bigger clone sits one base away, suggesting this may be a read error. V gene TRBV11-2 combines with J gene TRBJ2-5; 15 bases match TRBD2. The V gene end was trimmed by 3 bases and the J gene end by 1 base; junction bases not matched to a gene: 6. CDR3 length equals 18 residues. In germline, CDR1 is SGHAT, CDR2 FQNNGV. The CDR3, as DNA: TGTGCCAGCAGCTTCGGGACTAGCGGGAGGTGTGGCCAAGAGACCCAGTACTTC. Residues: CASSFGTSGRCGQETQYF. Looking up the rest from reference TRBV11-2 and TRBJ2-5 gives the full variable domain: EAGVAQSPRYKIIEKRQSVAFWCNPISGHATLYWYQQILGQGPKLLIQFQNNGVVDDSQLPKDRFSAERLKGVDSTLKIQPAKLEDSAVYLCASSFGTSGRCGQETQYFGPGTRLLVL.

Remarks on this clonotype: A much bigger clone sits one base away, suggesting this may be a read error. The rearrangement uses TRBV6-6 and TRBJ2-5; TRBD2 matches at 12 bases. Trimming removed 10 bases from V and 5 bases from J; junction bases left unmatched: 8. The CDR3 is 14 amino acids. CDR1 and CDR2 (germline): MNHNY, SVGAGI (reference sequence). This CDR3 is CATLTSGSLETQYF. The CDR3 coding sequence is TGTGCCACACTGACTAGCGGGAGTTTGGAGACCCAGTACTTC.

In regard to this clonotype: A much larger clone differs from this one at a single base, so this may be a read error. This rearrangement joins TRBV11-2 to TRBJ2-1; D is undetermined. The CDR3 contains 13 residues. Germline lookup yields CDR1 SGHAT and CDR2 FQNNGV. Here the CDR3 reads CASSSYRENERFF. For the CDR3, the DNA is TGTGCCAGCAGCTCCTATAGGGAAAATGAGCGGTTCTTC.

The rearrangement uses TRBV12-3 or TRBV12-4 and TRBJ2-2; the D gene is possibly TRBD2 (6 bases). The CDR3 length is 14 residues. V lost 6 bases, J lost 1 base, and 9 bases lay in between. The chain's CDR3 is CASSPRENTGELFF. The CDR3 DNA reads TGTGCCAGCAGCCCGCGGGAGAACACCGGGGAGCTGTTTTTT.

The count of this clonotype is one. The conserved phenylalanine or tryptophan is not found at the CDR3 terminus, so this likely reflects a read error. It is unclear where the CDR3 begins or ends on the DNA, so no DNA is shown, and the CDR3 is as TCRdb lists it. CDR3 region: CASSPTTSGTYEHYL. The chain uses TRBV11-2 and TRBJ2-7; the DNA was not compared with TRBD2, the D call given in the table. The germline CDR1 and CDR2 sequences are SGHAT and FQNNGV. Termini included, the CDR3 measures 15 amino acids.

The chain combines TRBV24-1 with TRBJ1-1, with D uncertain. The CDR3 runs to 15 residues. Germline CDR1 KGHDR, CDR2 SFDVKD. The V gene lost 3 bases and the J gene lost 5 bases, with 15 bases spanning the gap. The CDR3 sequence: CATSDAERGETEAFF. The CDR3 region has the DNA TGTGCCACCAGTGATGCGGAACGGGGTGAGACTGAAGCTTTCTTT.

The V and J genes are TRBV6-6 and TRBJ2-7, with a tentative D call TRBD1 (5 bases). CDR3 length: 15 amino acids. CDR1 is MNHNY and CDR2 is SVGAGI in the germline V gene (reference sequence). V was cut by 3 bases and J by 0 bases, with 12 bases left in between. The CDR3 loop reads CASSYLTVSSYEQYF. The DNA for the CDR3 is TGTGCCAGCAGTTATTTGACAGTGAGCTCCTACGAGCAGTACTTC.

This sequence joins TRBV10-2 and TRBJ1-5; weak D call: TRBD1 (5 bases). CDR3 size: 17 residues. Germline CDR1 WSHSY, CDR2 SAAADI. V dropped 2 bases and J dropped 1 base, with 15 bases sitting between them. CDR3 coding DNA: TGCGCCAGCAGTGAGGATCGGGGGGTGCCGAGCAATCAGCCCCAGCATTTT. Its translation is CASSEDRGVPSNQPQHF.

In its sample, this clonotype was seen many times. The genes are TRBV11-2 and TRBJ1-2, with unresolved D. The germline CDR1 and CDR2 sequences are SGHAT and FQNNGV. V was clipped by 4 bases and J by 2 bases, with 14 bases between them. The CDR3 length is 15 residues. The CDR3 reads CASSYPGPSNYGYTF. The DNA for the CDR3 is TGTGCCAGCAGCTACCCAGGCCCTAGCAACTATGGCTACACCTTC.

As to this clonotype: A much larger clone is a single base away; this may be a read error. This likely comes from a read error, as the CDR3 has no conserved phenylalanine or tryptophan at its end. This rearrangement joins TRBV12-3 or TRBV12-4 to TRBJ1-1; D possibly corresponds to TRBD1 (5 bases). Trimming took off 5 bases at V and 1 base at J, with 8 bases between the two ends. The CDR3 loop spans 13 amino acids. DNA of the CDR3: TGTGCCAGCAGTCGCGACAGGAACACTGAAGCTTTCCTT. Translated: CASSRDRNTEAFL.

This clonotype has just one count. A read error is possible here, since a much larger clone lies one base away. This CDR3 is missing its conserved last phenylalanine or tryptophan, likely due to a read error. This chain connects TRBV12-3 or TRBV12-4 to TRBJ2-7; D is possibly TRBD2 (6 bases). This CDR3 contains 14 residues. Trimming pared 0 bases from V and 4 bases from J, leaving 10 bases between. CDR3 nucleotides: TGTGCCAGCAGTTTAGCGGGCGCGGGATACGAGCAGTACATC. Its translation: CASSLAGAGYEQYI.

With regard to this clonotype: A much larger clone lies a single base off, so this may be a read error. The chain joins TRBV10-3 to TRBJ2-1; 10 bases fit TRBD2. The germline V gene has CDR1 ENHRY and CDR2 SYGVKD. This CDR3 comprises 15 residues. V shed 6 bases and J 5 bases; nucleotides not matched to a gene: 7. The CDR3 spells CAIRPSGGGDNEQFF. In nucleotides, the CDR3 is TGTGCCATCAGGCCTAGCGGGGGAGGCGACAATGAGCAGTTCTTC.

This clonotype has ten or more counts. The chain employs TRBV11-2 and TRBJ1-6; D is undetermined. V shed 3 bases and J shed 8 bases, with 5 bases lying between them. Per germline, CDR1 SGHAT and CDR2 FQNNGV. The CDR3 runs to 12 residues. DNA for the CDR3: TGTGCCAGCAGCTTCCGTTATTCACCCCTCCACTTT. Encoded protein: CASSFRYSPLHF.

The CDR3 loop reads CASSFGTGGGQPQHF. For the CDR3, the DNA is TGTGCCAGCAGCTTCGGGACAGGCGGCGGTCAGCCCCAGCATTTT. The chain is built from TRBV12-3 or TRBV12-4 and TRBJ1-5; 8 nucleotides align to TRBD1. The CDR3 contains 15 residues. V shed 6 bases, J shed 6 bases, and the junction held 10 bases outside the gene matches.

As regards this clonotype: As the CDR3 is not closed by the conserved phenylalanine or tryptophan, this likely results from a read error. The limits of the CDR3 on the DNA are not certain, so only TCRdb's listed CDR3 is given. This chain links TRBV12-3 or TRBV12-4 with TRBJ1-2. The CDR3 comprises 13 residues, both ends counted. This CDR3 is CASSTTAGYTFRV.

This clonotype was recorded a few times. The chain links TRBV12-3 or TRBV12-4 to TRBJ2-3; TRBD1 might be the D (5 bases). The CDR3 is made up of 12 amino acids. V lost 5 bases, J lost 5 bases, and 8 bases lay in between. The CDR3 DNA follows: TGTGCCAGCAGTCCAGACAGAGATACGCAGTATTTT. Amino acid sequence: CASSPDRDTQYF.

This clonotype occurred many times. The chain has TRBV4-1 and TRBJ1-5; no reliable D call. Between the trimmed V and J ends, which lost 0 bases and 5 bases, there was a span of 2 bases. The CDR3 is made up of 12 amino acids. In germline, CDR1 is MGHRA, CDR2 YSYEKL. The CDR3 coding sequence is TGCGCCAGCAGCCAAGATCATCAGCCCCAGCATTTT. Amino acids: CASSQDHQPQHF.

Notes on this clonotype: Its ends do not fully match the called genes, so a read error is possible. CDR3 coding DNA: TGCAGCGTTGCTGGGACTATCTTAAATGAGCAGATCTTC. As protein: CSVAGTILNEQIF. The chain employs TRBV29-1 and TRBJ2-1; 7 bases are a match to TRBD2. The CDR3 extends over 13 amino acids. Germline V gives CDR1 SQVTM, CDR2 ANQGSEA.

This clonotype was seen only a few times. The chain links TRBV6-6 to TRBJ2-1; D unresolved. From germline, CDR1 is MNHNY and CDR2 SVGAGI (reference sequence). The CDR3 totals 14 residues. Deletions cut 6 bases from V and 5 bases from J, with 14 bases between. CDR3 nucleotide sequence: TGTGCCAGCAGGAGCGAACACGAAAACAATGAGCAGTTCTTC. This sequence encodes CASRSEHENNEQFF.

This sequence joins TRBV29-1 and TRBJ1-5; weak D call: TRBD1 (5 bases). Trimming stripped 5 bases from V and 0 bases from J, with 8 bases between. The CDR3 runs to 13 residues. Germline values: CDR1 SQVTM, CDR2 ANQGSEA. For the CDR3, the DNA is TGCAGCGTTAAGACAGATAGCAATCAGCCCCAGCATTTT. Its protein is CSVKTDSNQPQHF.

This chain links TRBV6-1 with TRBJ2-1, with unresolved D. The V gene's germline CDR1 is MNHNS and CDR2 SASEGT. Trimming removed 8 bases at V and 8 bases at J, with 16 bases between. The CDR3 runs to 13 residues. The CDR3 protein is CASSGSYGDEQFF. The DNA for the CDR3 is TGTGCCAGCTCCGGGTCTTATGGGGATGAGCAGTTCTTC.